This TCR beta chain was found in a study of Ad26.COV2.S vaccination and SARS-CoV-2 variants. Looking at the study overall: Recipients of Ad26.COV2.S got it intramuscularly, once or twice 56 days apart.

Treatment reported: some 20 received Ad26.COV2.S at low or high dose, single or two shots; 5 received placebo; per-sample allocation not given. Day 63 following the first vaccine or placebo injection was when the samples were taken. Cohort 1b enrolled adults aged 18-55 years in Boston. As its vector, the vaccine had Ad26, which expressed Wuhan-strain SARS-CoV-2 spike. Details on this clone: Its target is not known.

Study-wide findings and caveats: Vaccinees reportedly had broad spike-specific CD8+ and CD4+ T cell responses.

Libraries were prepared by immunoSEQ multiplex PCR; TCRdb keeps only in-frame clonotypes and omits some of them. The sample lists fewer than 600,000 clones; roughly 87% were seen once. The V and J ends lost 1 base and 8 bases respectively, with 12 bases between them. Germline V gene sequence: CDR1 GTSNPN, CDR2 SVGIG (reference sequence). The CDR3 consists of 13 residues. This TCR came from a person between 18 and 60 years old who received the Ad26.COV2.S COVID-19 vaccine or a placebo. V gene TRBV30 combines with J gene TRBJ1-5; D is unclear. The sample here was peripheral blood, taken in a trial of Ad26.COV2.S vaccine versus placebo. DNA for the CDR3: TGTGCCTGGAGTGGTGGCCGATGGGAGCCCCAGCATTTT. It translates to CAWSGGRWEPQHF.